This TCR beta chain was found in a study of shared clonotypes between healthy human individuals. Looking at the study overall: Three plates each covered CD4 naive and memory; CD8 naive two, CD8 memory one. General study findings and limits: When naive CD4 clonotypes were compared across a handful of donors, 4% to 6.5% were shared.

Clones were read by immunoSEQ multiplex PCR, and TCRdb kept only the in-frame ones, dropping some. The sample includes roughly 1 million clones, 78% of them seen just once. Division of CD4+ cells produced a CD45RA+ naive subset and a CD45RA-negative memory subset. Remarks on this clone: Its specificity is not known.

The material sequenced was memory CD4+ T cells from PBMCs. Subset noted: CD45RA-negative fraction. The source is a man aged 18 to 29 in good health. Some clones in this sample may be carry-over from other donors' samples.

CDR3 loop: CASSRGDRITGELFF. In DNA, the CDR3 is TGTGCCAGCAGCCGGGGGGATCGTATTACCGGGGAGCTGTTTTTT. The chain joins TRBV7-2 to TRBJ2-2; TRBD2 aligns across 7 bases. The CDR3 totals 15 residues. The trim removed 5 bases at V and 5 bases at J, leaving 8 bases unmatched. The germline gives CDR1 SGHTA, CDR2 FQGNSA. Full variable domain (rest looked up from reference TRBV7-2 and TRBJ2-2): GAGVSQSPSNKVTEKGKDVELRCDPISGHTALYWYRQSLGQGLEFLIYFQGNSAPDKSGLPSDRFSAERTGGSVSTLTIQRTQQEDSAVYLCASSRGDRITGELFFGEGSRLTVL.